This TCR beta chain appears in the sequencing data of a study of T cells after yellow fever vaccination. TCRdb processed the 5' RACE reads anew with MiXCR; each CDR3 protein has one entry. The sample lists approximately 300,000 distinct CDR3 sequences, 6.8% seen once, with about 18% in the top ten. Germline-derived CDR1 and CDR2 are MNHEY and SVGEGT. The CDR3 has 12 amino acids. V was clipped by 4 bases and J by 9 bases, with 10 bases between them. The clonotype originates from a man between 18 and 29 years old who received the YFV17D yellow fever vaccine. This chain uses TRBV6-2 or TRBV6-3 with TRBJ1-5; a possible D gene is TRBD1 (5 bases). The sequenced sample was PBMCs, obtained roughly 46 days after the first yellow fever vaccination. As DNA, the CDR3 is TGTGCCAGCAGTTCCCGGGGCGCGCCCCAGCATTTT. It translates to CASSSRGAPQHF.